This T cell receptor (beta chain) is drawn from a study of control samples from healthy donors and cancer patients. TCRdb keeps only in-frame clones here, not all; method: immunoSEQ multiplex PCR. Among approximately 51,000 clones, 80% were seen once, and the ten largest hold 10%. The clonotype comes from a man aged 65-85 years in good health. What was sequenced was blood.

The CDR3 spells CASSDGLARSSYEQYF. CDR3 DNA sequence: TGTGCCAGCAGTGATGGGCTAGCGAGATCCTCCTACGAGCAGTACTTC. The chain links TRBV2 to TRBJ2-7; a possible D gene is TRBD2 (6 bases). The germline V gene has CDR1 SNHLY and CDR2 FYNNEI. The CDR3 is 16 residues long. The V and J ends lost 3 bases and 0 bases respectively, with 15 bases between them.